These T cell receptor beta chains were read from a single sample in a study of T-cell reconstitution after alpha-beta-depleted transplantation in children. MiXCR, run by TCRdb on the PCR reads, gives a single entry per CDR3 protein. The table records over 45,000 distinct CDR3 sequences, under 6.5% of them present only once. The sequencing here drew on PBMCs, mostly from graft donor cells, taken 60 days after TCRalphabeta/CD19-depleted stem cell transplant. Receptor source: a female patient aged 2-15 years who had a stem cell transplant for aplastic anemia, so the T cells may come from the graft donor. Both conserved end residues are part of each CDR3. The D gene is left open where the match is weak. Clone size, where shown, is once, few, many, or a class for clones that have expanded.

TGTGCCAGCAGCCCCGGGACAGAAGAGACCCAGTACTTC | CASSPGTEETQYF | TRBJ2-5 | TRBD1 | many | TRBV7-2
TGTGCCAGCAGTCCGCCGGGGGGGGGATACAATGAGCAGTTCTTC | CASSPPGGGYNEQFF | TRBJ2-1 | TRBD2 | many | TRBV28
TGTGCCAGCAGCCTCGGGACGGCGAACTCCGAAGCTTTCTTT | CASSLGTANSEAFF | TRBJ1-1 | . | many | TRBV3-1
TGTGCCAGCAGCTTAGCGGGCGCAGGGAGTAATGAAAAACTGTTTTTT | CASSLAGAGSNEKLFF | TRBJ1-4 | . | few | TRBV7-9
TGCGCCAGCAGTGCAGGGGGTACGGCTGAAGCTTTCTTT | CASSAGGTAEAFF | TRBJ1-1 | TRBD1 | many | TRBV10-1
TGTGCCAGCAGCGCCGAGCTGAAGACTGAAGCTTTCTTT | CASSAELKTEAFF | TRBJ1-1 | . | few | TRBV9
TGTGCCAGCAGCTTAAAGGAGGGGAACGGCTACACCTTC | CASSLKEGNGYTF | TRBJ1-2 | . | many | TRBV7-9
TGTGCCATCAGTGAGTCCTCGGTGGCGAACACTGAAGCTTTCTTT | CAISESSVANTEAFF | TRBJ1-1 | . | many | TRBV10-3
TGTGCCACCAGTGACTCCGGGACAGGGAACGAAAAACTGTTTTTT | CATSDSGTGNEKLFF | TRBJ1-4 | TRBD1 | many | TRBV24-1
TGTGCCAGCAGTTTCCCGACTAGCGGGAGAGGCGAGCAGTTCTTC | CASSFPTSGRGEQFF | TRBJ2-1 | TRBD2 | many | TRBV12-3/TRBV12-4
TGCGCCAGCAGCCATCCGGACAGGGGGTATGAAAAACTGTTTTTT | CASSHPDRGYEKLFF | TRBJ1-4 | TRBD1 | . | TRBV4-1
TGCAGCGTACTAGACTCGTATGGCTACACCTTC | CSVLDSYGYTF | TRBJ1-2 | . | many | TRBV29-1
TGCGCCAGCAGCCAAGCACTAGCGGGAGGCTGGAATGAGCAGTTCTTC | CASSQALAGGWNEQFF | TRBJ2-1 | TRBD2 | few | TRBV4-1
TGTGCCAGCAGTGAAGCTTGGTCGCCGACAAAAGGCACCGGGGAGCTGTTTTTT | CASSEAWSPTKGTGELFF | TRBJ2-2 | . | many | TRBV6-1
TGTGCCAGCAGCCAAGTCCACACACAGGGCAGGAACACTGAAGCTTTCTTT | CASSQVHTQGRNTEAFF | TRBJ1-1 | . | many | TRBV3-1
TGTGCCAGCAGAGCCGGGACAGGGCATCCGGGTGAGCAGTTCTTC | CASRAGTGHPGEQFF | TRBJ2-1 | TRBD1 | many | TRBV6-6
TGCGCCAGCAGCCCCACAGAATATACCGGGGAGCTGTTTTTT | CASSPTEYTGELFF | TRBJ2-2 | . | many | TRBV5-1
TGTGCCAGCAGTACCAGGAGGGGGGTCTCCTCTGGGGCCAACGTCCTGACTTTC | CASSTRRGVSSGANVLTF | TRBJ2-6 | . | many | TRBV12-3/TRBV12-4
TGCAGTGCTAGCCTGGGACTAGCGGGAGGCAATGAGCAGTTCTTC | CSASLGLAGGNEQFF | TRBJ2-1 | TRBD2 | medium-sized | TRBV20-1
TGTGCCAGTAGTATGGGGGCCACAGATACGCAGTATTTT | CASSMGATDTQYF | TRBJ2-3 | . | once | TRBV19
TGTGCCAGCAGCTTATGGTACGCGAGGGGCCCCTACAATGAGCAGTTCTTC | CASSLWYARGPYNEQFF | TRBJ2-1 | . | few | TRBV11-2
TGTGCCAGCAGCATACAGGGCCCGCTTGAAGCTTTCTTT | CASSIQGPLEAFF | TRBJ1-1 | . | few | TRBV7-3
TGTGCCACCTCAACTATCACAGGGGTTAACACTGAAGCTTTCTTT | CATSTITGVNTEAFF | TRBJ1-1 | TRBD1 | . | TRBV7-6
TGTGCCAGCAGCCACGGCTGGACTGAAGCTTTCTTT | CASSHGWTEAFF | TRBJ1-1 | . | . | TRBV14
TGCAGTGCTAGATTCAGCGGGGGGACAGATACGCAGTATTTT | CSARFSGGTDTQYF | TRBJ2-3 | TRBD2 | many | TRBV20-1
TGTGCCAGCAGCCCCGGGACAGGGGGCACCGGGGAGCTGTTTTTT | CASSPGTGGTGELFF | TRBJ2-2 | TRBD1 | many | TRBV7-3
TGTGCCAGCAGCTCAACGACAGGGGGCGTTTCTGGGGCCAACGTCCTGACTTTC | CASSSTTGGVSGANVLTF | TRBJ2-6 | TRBD1 | many | TRBV11-2
TGTGCCGTCATCCCTGGGGGGGGAACAGGGGCCAACGTCCTGACTTTC | CAVIPGGGTGANVLTF | TRBJ2-6 | TRBD2 | many | TRBV12-3/TRBV12-4
TGTGCCACCAGCCCCTCGGGACTCTCCTATGGCTACACCTTC | CATSPSGLSYGYTF | TRBJ1-2 | . | . | TRBV24-1
TGCGCCAGCAGCCAAAATGGGAAGGGGAATGAGCAGTTCTTC | CASSQNGKGNEQFF | TRBJ2-1 | . | many | TRBV4-1
TGTGCCAGCAGCCCAACAGGGTCCCCTAACTACGAGCAGTACTTC | CASSPTGSPNYEQYF | TRBJ2-7 | . | many | TRBV5-5
TGTGCCAGCAGCTTGACCCCGAGCACAGATACGCAGTATTTT | CASSLTPSTDTQYF | TRBJ2-3 | . | many | TRBV5-6
TGTGCCAGCAGTTTATGGCTAGCGGAGGTTGAGCAGTACTTC | CASSLWLAEVEQYF | TRBJ2-7 | TRBD2 | many | TRBV28
TGTGCCAGCAGCACACAACCGACAGGGGCAGAGACCCAGTACTTC | CASSTQPTGAETQYF | TRBJ2-5 | TRBD1 | many | TRBV9
TGTGCCAGCAGTTACTCGCGCAGGGGAGTAAAGACCCAGTACTTC | CASSYSRRGVKTQYF | TRBJ2-5 | . | many | TRBV6-2/TRBV6-3
TGTGCCAGCAGCCCAACCGGGACAGGTTTTGGCTACACCTTC | CASSPTGTGFGYTF | TRBJ1-2 | TRBD1 | few | TRBV7-9
TGTGCCAGCAGTCCACAGGGACGCAATCAGCCCCAGCATTTT | CASSPQGRNQPQHF | TRBJ1-5 | . | many | TRBV6-6
TGTGCCAGCAGCCCGGGACTGGTGAACACCGGGGAGCTGTTTTTT | CASSPGLVNTGELFF | TRBJ2-2 | . | many | TRBV3-1
TGTGCCAGCAGCCTCCGTGTGGGGCAGGGGATGAACACTGAAGCTTTCTTT | CASSLRVGQGMNTEAFF | TRBJ1-1 | . | . | TRBV11-1
TGCAGTGCTTACCCTAGCTCTGGGGCCAACGTCCTGACTTTC | CSAYPSSGANVLTF | TRBJ2-6 | . | many | TRBV20-1
TGTGCCAGCAGCTTTGAGGGGGGGCGGGAGGACACAGATACGCAGTATTTT | CASSFEGGREDTDTQYF | TRBJ2-3 | TRBD2 | few | TRBV7-2
TGCAGACTCCTGGGGCTAGCGGAAAGCACAGATACGCAGTATTTT | CRLLGLAESTDTQYF | TRBJ2-3 | TRBD2 | many | TRBV20-1
TGCAGTGCTAGTACAGTTGTGCCCTACGAGCAGTACTTC | CSASTVVPYEQYF | TRBJ2-7 | . | few | TRBV20-1